This T cell receptor (beta chain) is drawn from a study of identical twins. Study observations and caveats: The conclusions drew on cross-sectional statistical analysis instead of tracking the same donors.

A few counts support this clonotype. Its antigen is unknown. TCRdb analysed the 5' RACE reads with MiXCR anew, one entry per CDR3 protein. The sample consists of about 660,000 distinct CDR3 sequences, 8.6% of them appearing once. The CDR3 covers 14 residues. V lost 0 bases and J lost 0, with 5 bases in between. Per germline, CDR1 MNHEY and CDR2 SMNVEV (reference sequence). The same sample was also studied in work on yellow fever vaccine responses in identical twins.

This sequence originates from a woman between 18 and 30 years old in good health. The specimen sequenced was PBMCs. The chain employs TRBV27 and TRBJ1-2; D is uncertain. CDR3 region: CASSLSRANYGYTF. CDR3 bases: TGTGCCAGCAGTTTATCTAGGGCTAACTATGGCTACACCTTC.